This TCR beta chain was sequenced for a study of blood T cell repertoires in COVID-19. About the research overall: COVID-19 samples, acute and convalescent, were from the United States, Italy and Spain. PBMCs, B-cell-depleted T cells, or T cells were the source of the cDNA or gDNA that made up the material.

V was cut by 2 bases and J by 3 bases, with 22 bases left in between. Germline CDR1 reads GTSNPN; CDR2 reads SVGIG (reference sequence). The CDR3 spans 17 residues. Per the authors' pipeline: From reference gene primer amplification, estimates of nucleated cell counts were derived. Produced via immunoSEQ multiplex PCR; TCRdb's table is partial and in-frame only. V, J and clone size are those of that table, while D and trimming were read from the DNA. The table includes approximately 300,000 clones, about 83% detected once. The TCR comes from a woman aged 50 to 60 with acute or convalescent COVID-19. This chain links TRBV30 with TRBJ1-2; the D gene is possibly TRBD1 (5 bases). The sequencing sample was made of peripheral blood. In DNA form, the CDR3 reads TGTGCCTGGAGTTTCGGTCAGGGAGGCGGCGTATACTATGGCTACACCTTC. Translated, it gives CAWSFGQGGGVYYGYTF. Supplemented by reference TRBV30 and TRBJ1-2, the full variable domain reads SQTIHQWPATLVQPVGSPLSLECTVEGTSNPNLYWYRQAAGRGLQLLFYSVGIGQISSEVPQNLSASRPQDRQFILSSKKLLLSDSGFYLCAWSFGQGGGVYYGYTFGSGTRLTVV.